These T cell receptor beta chains were read from a single sample in a study of cytomegalovirus exposure and HLA in healthy donors. Profiled with immunoSEQ multiplex PCR; TCRdb holds only in-frame clones, not every one. The data show roughly 290,000 clones, about 90% seen once. The sample was PBMCs. These receptors were obtained from a woman under 30 in good health and CMV-seronegative. Both conserved end residues are part of each CDR3. Fields, in order: J gene, V gene, clone size, D gene, CDR3 protein, CDR3 DNA. The D gene is left open where the match is weak. Where a row states a size, it is once, few, many or the class of an expanded clone; other rows omit it.

J: TRBJ1-1
V: TRBV21-1
size: NA
D: NA
CDR3: CASSWGKGGVNTEAFF
DNA: TGTGCCAGCAGCTGGGGGAAGGGAGGGGTGAACACTGAAGCTTTCTTT

J: TRBJ1-3
V: TRBV9
size: NA
D: NA
CDR3: CASSVGGSLSSGNTIYF
DNA: TGTGCCAGCAGCGTAGGAGGCAGTCTGAGCTCTGGAAACACCATATATTTT

J: TRBJ2-7
V: TRBV10-1
size: NA
D: NA
CDR3: CASGRRQISREQYF
DNA: TGCGCCAGCGGGAGGAGACAGATCTCTCGGGAGCAGTACTTC

J: TRBJ1-2
V: TRBV2
size: NA
D: TRBD1
CDR3: CASSETGTAYGYTF
DNA: TGTGCCAGCAGCGAGACCGGGACAGCCTATGGCTACACCTTC

J: TRBJ2-7
V: TRBV7-8
size: NA
D: TRBD2
CDR3: CASSLLVGGNEQYF
DNA: TGTGCCAGCAGCTTACTCGTGGGGGGGAACGAGCAGTACTTC

J: TRBJ1-4
V: TRBV27
size: NA
D: TRBD1
CDR3: CASSTGGGNFKLFF
DNA: TGTGCCAGCTCTACAGGGGGCGGAAACTTCAAACTGTTTTTT

J: TRBJ1-1
V: TRBV7-9
size: NA
D: NA
CDR3: CASSSGMGFRGTEAFF
DNA: TGTGCCAGCAGCTCAGGGATGGGGTTCCGCGGCACTGAAGCTTTCTTT

J: TRBJ2-7
V: TRBV25-1
size: NA
D: TRBD2
CDR3: CASIREGVVYEQYF
DNA: TGTGCCAGCATCCGGGAGGGGGTCGTGTACGAGCAGTACTTC

J: TRBJ2-1
V: TRBV20-1
size: NA
D: NA
CDR3: CSARVLEQFF
DNA: TGCAGTGCTAGAGTTCTTGAGCAGTTCTTC

J: TRBJ2-5
V: TRBV11-2
size: NA
D: TRBD2
CDR3: CASSWSSGGEETQYF
DNA: TGTGCCAGCAGCTGGTCTAGCGGGGGGGAAGAGACCCAGTACTTC

J: TRBJ1-2
V: TRBV18
size: NA
D: NA
CDR3: CASSPTEGSYTF
DNA: TGTGCCAGCTCACCCACAGAGGGTAGCTACACCTTC

J: TRBJ1-2
V: TRBV29-1
size: NA
D: TRBD1
CDR3: CSVLTGFNLGYTF
DNA: TGCAGCGTTTTGACAGGGTTTAATCTCGGCTACACCTTC

J: TRBJ2-3
V: TRBV12-5
size: NA
D: NA
CDR3: CASGLGTAPDTQYF
DNA: TGTGCTAGTGGCCTGGGGACTGCGCCAGATACGCAGTATTTT

J: TRBJ1-6
V: TRBV11-2
size: NA
D: NA
CDR3: CASSYAGRFSPLHF
DNA: TGTGCCAGCAGCTATGCGGGCCGCTTCTCACCCCTCCACTTT

J: TRBJ2-6
V: TRBV13
size: NA
D: TRBD2
CDR3: CASSSPLSGGSSGANVLTF
DNA: TGTGCCAGCAGCTCACCACTATCGGGGGGTAGCTCTGGGGCCAACGTCCTGACTTTC

J: TRBJ1-2
V: TRBV6-5
size: NA
D: TRBD1
CDR3: CASRPGQGFYGYTF
DNA: TGTGCCAGCAGGCCCGGACAGGGTTTCTATGGCTACACCTTC

J: TRBJ2-7
V: TRBV6-5
size: NA
D: TRBD2
CDR3: CASMRASGGAQQYF
DNA: TGTGCCAGCATGAGGGCTAGCGGGGGGGCCCAGCAGTACTTC

J: TRBJ2-7
V: TRBV6-5
size: NA
D: NA
CDR3: CASSYSGGGEAEQYF
DNA: TGTGCCAGCAGTTACTCGGGCGGCGGGGAAGCCGAGCAGTACTTC

J: TRBJ2-1
V: TRBV5-1
size: NA
D: TRBD2
CDR3: CASSLEGLAFNEQFF
DNA: TGCGCCAGCAGCTTGGAGGGACTAGCTTTCAATGAGCAGTTCTTC

J: TRBJ1-4
V: TRBV7-9
size: NA
D: TRBD1
CDR3: CSSSKPRDRDMEKLFF
DNA: TGTTCCAGCTCCAAGCCTCGGGACAGAGATATGGAAAAACTGTTTTTT

J: TRBJ1-6
V: TRBV5-4
size: NA
D: NA
CDR3: CASSLSGFTYSPLHF
DNA: TGTGCCAGCAGCTTGTCAGGGTTCACGTACTCACCCCTCCACTTT

J: TRBJ2-7
V: TRBV7-8
size: once
D: TRBD2
CDR3: CASSLETGTRTPSYEQYF
DNA: TGTGCCAGCAGCTTAGAGACCGGGACTAGAACTCCTTCCTACGAGCAGTACTTC

J: TRBJ1-1
V: TRBV29-1
size: NA
D: NA
CDR3: CSVGGRVYTEAFF
DNA: TGCAGCGTTGGCGGCAGGGTATACACTGAAGCTTTCTTT

J: TRBJ2-7
V: TRBV29-1
size: once
D: NA
CDR3: CSVSFNSYEQYF
DNA: TGCAGCGTTTCCTTCAACTCCTACGAGCAGTACTTC

J: TRBJ2-7
V: TRBV6-1
size: NA
D: TRBD1
CDR3: CASSDYRGYEQYF
DNA: TGTGCCAGCAGTGACTACAGGGGCTACGAGCAGTACTTC

J: TRBJ2-7
V: TRBV9
size: NA
D: NA
CDR3: CASSESTGLNYEQYF
DNA: TGTGCCAGCAGCGAATCGACGGGACTCAACTACGAGCAGTACTTC

J: TRBJ2-2
V: TRBV13
size: NA
D: NA
CDR3: CASSSGDPGELFF
DNA: TGTGCCAGCAGCTCCGGGGATCCCGGGGAGCTGTTTTTT